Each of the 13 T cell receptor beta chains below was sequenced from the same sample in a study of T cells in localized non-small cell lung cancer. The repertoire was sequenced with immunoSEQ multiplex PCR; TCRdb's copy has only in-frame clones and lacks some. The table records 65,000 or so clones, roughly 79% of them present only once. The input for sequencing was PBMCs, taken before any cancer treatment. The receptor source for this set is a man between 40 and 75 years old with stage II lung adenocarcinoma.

The CDR3 is CASSTPTGNGYTF. The CDR3 DNA sequence: TGTGCCAGTAGTACCCCAACAGGGAATGGCTACACCTTC. This sequence joins TRBV19 and TRBJ1-2; D possibly corresponds to TRBD1 (6 bases). From germline, CDR1 is LNHDA and CDR2 SQIVND (reference sequence). The CDR3 runs to 13 residues. Trimming left V 4 bases short and J 6 bases short, with 12 bases between.

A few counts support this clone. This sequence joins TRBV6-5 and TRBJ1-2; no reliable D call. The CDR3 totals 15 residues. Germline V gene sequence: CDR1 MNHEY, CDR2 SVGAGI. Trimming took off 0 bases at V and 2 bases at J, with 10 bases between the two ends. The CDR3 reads CASSYSSRENYGYTF. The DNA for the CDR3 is TGTGCCAGCAGTTACTCGAGTAGAGAGAACTATGGCTACACCTTC.

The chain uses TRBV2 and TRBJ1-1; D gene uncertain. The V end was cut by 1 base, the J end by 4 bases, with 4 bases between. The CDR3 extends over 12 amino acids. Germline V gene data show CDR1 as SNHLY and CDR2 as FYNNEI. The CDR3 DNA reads TGTGCCAGCAGTGAAGGGGGCACTGAAGCTTTCTTT. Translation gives CASSEGGTEAFF.

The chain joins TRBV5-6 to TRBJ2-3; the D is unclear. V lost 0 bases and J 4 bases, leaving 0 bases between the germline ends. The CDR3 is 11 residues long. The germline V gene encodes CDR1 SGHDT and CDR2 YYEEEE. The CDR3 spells CASSLADTQYF. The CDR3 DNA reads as TGTGCCAGCAGCTTGGCAGATACGCAGTATTTT.

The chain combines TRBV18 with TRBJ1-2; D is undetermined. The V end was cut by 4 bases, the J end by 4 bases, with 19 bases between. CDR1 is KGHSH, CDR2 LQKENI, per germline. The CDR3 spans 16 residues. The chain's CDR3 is CASSLTSTGFAYGYTF. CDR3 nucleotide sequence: TGTGCCAGCTCACTGACTTCGACGGGTTTCGCCTATGGCTACACCTTC.

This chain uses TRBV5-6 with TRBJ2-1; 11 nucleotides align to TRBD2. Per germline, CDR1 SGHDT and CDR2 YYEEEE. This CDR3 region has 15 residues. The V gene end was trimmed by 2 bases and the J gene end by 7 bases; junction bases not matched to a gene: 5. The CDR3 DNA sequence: TGTGCCAGCAGCTTTACTAGCGGGAGTTTAAATGAGCAGTTCTTC. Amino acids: CASSFTSGSLNEQFF. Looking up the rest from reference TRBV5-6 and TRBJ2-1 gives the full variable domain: DAGVTQSPTHLIKTRGQQVTLRCSPKSGHDTVSWYQQALGQGPQFIFQYYEEEERQRGNFPDRFSGHQFPNYSSELNVNALLLGDSALYLCASSFTSGSLNEQFFGPGTRLTVL.

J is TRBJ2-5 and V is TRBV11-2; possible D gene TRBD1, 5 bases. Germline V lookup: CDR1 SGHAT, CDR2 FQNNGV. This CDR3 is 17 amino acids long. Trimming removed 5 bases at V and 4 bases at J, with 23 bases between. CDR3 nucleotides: TGTGCCAGCAGCCTAAACCAGGGCAGCTTTCTTGGAGAGACCCAGTACTTC. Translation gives CASSLNQGSFLGETQYF.

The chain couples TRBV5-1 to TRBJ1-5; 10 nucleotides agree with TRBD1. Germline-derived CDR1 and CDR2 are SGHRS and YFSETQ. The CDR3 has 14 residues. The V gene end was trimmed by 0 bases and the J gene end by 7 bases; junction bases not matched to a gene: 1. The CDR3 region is CASSLGDRGQPQHF. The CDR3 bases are TGCGCCAGCAGCTTGGGGGACAGGGGACAGCCCCAGCATTTT. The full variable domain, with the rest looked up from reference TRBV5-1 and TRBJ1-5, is KAGVTQTPRYLIKTRGQQVTLSCSPISGHRSVSWYQQTPGQGLQFLFEYFSETQRNKGNFPGRFSGRQFSNSRSEMNVSTLELGDSALYLCASSLGDRGQPQHFGDGTRLSIL.

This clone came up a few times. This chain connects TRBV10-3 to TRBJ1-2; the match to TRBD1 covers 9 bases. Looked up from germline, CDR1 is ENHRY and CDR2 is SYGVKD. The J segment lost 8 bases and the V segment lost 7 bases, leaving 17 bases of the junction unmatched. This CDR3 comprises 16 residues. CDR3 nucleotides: TGTGCCATCACTCCTTCCCTCACAGGGGGCGCGTCGGGCTACACCTTC. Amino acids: CAITPSLTGGASGYTF.

CDR3 amino acids: CASRLPGPTGYTF. The CDR3 DNA sequence: TGTGCCAGCAGGTTACCGGGCCCCACGGGCTACACCTTC. The V gene is TRBV5-6, the J gene TRBJ1-2; D call uncertain. Trimming took 5 bases from V and 8 from J, leaving 16 bases between them. This CDR3 is 13 amino acids long. Germline lookup yields CDR1 SGHDT and CDR2 YYEEEE.

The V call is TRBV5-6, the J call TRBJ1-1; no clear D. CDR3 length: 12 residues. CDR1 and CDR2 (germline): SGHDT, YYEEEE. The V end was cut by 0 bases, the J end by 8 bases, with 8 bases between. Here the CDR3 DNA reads TGTGCCAGCAGCTTGGAAACTTCAGAAGCTTTCTTT. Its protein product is CASSLETSEAFF.

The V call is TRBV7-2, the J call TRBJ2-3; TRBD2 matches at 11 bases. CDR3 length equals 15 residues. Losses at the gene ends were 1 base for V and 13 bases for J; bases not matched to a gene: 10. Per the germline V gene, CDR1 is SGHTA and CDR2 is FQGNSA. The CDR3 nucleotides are TGTGCCAGCAGCTTAGATGGGACTAGCGGTCGGAGGGAGTATTTT. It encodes CASSLDGTSGRREYF.

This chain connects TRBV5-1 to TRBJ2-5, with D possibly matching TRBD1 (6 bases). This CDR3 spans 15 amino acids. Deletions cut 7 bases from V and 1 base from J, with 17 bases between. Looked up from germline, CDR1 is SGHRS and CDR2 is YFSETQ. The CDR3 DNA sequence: TGCGCCAGCCTTTCAGGAACAGGGCCCCAAGAGACCCAGTACTTC. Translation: CASLSGTGPQETQYF. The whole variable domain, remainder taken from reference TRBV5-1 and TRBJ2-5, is KAGVTQTPRYLIKTRGQQVTLSCSPISGHRSVSWYQQTPGQGLQFLFEYFSETQRNKGNFPGRFSGRQFSNSRSEMNVSTLELGDSALYLCASLSGTGPQETQYFGPGTRLLVL.